This T cell receptor (beta chain) was recorded in a study of blood T cell repertoires in COVID-19. Germline loops: CDR1 SGHTA, CDR2 FQGNSA. Trimming pared 5 bases from V and 4 bases from J, leaving 17 bases between. CDR3 length equals 15 residues. Some clones are missing from TCRdb's copy, which holds only in-frame ones; the method was immunoSEQ multiplex PCR. The repertoire holds a few hundred thousand clones, with under 90% as singletons. Categorization into cohorts depended on clinical history that participants reported. Many counts were recorded for this clone. The specimen sequenced was PBMCs or T cells enriched from blood (not recorded which). The sequence was obtained from a young woman who had recovered from COVID-19. V usage is TRBV7-2 and J usage is TRBJ1-2, with unresolved D. CDR3 loop: CASSPWEVEVYGYTF. The CDR3 nucleotides are TGTGCCAGCAGCCCCTGGGAGGTCGAAGTCTATGGCTACACCTTC.